A selection of T cell receptor beta chains follows, all from one sample in a study of blood T cell repertoires in COVID-19. Sequenced by immunoSEQ multiplex PCR; TCRdb stores in-frame clones only, minus some. The table includes roughly 150,000 clones, about four fifths detected once. The sequencing input was peripheral blood. The receptors were sampled from a man between 65 and 80 years old with active or convalescent COVID-19. CDR3s include the opening cysteine and the closing phenylalanine or tryptophan. Fields, in order: V gene, J gene, CDR3 protein.

>TRBV2|TRBJ1-1
CASSDRGGREGRAFF
>TRBV3-1/TRBV3-2|TRBJ2-7
CASSQEEGQKLSYEQYF
>TRBV19|TRBJ2-1
CASSIVVRGTGVLNEQFF
>TRBV19|TRBJ2-5
CASSTDRGRRETQYF
>TRBV11-2|TRBJ1-2
CASSLDRGRNGYTF
>TRBV15|TRBJ1-3
CATSPDSRSGNTIYF
>TRBV9|TRBJ2-2
CASEKTSGVEGTGELFF
>TRBV7-9|TRBJ2-5
CASSTRTSGETQYF
>TRBV14|TRBJ2-1
CASSQDLTSGYNEQFF
>TRBV10-3|TRBJ1-3
CAISEFTGARGGNTIYF
>TRBV19|TRBJ2-3
CASSASGTSLSDTQYF
>TRBV19|TRBJ1-1
CASSWDRNTEAFF
>TRBV10-3|TRBJ2-1
CAISGDSQPYNEQFF
>TRBV6-5|TRBJ2-5
CASSPGGEGLPQYF
>TRBV5-1|TRBJ2-2
CASSLGGTNTGELFF
>TRBV24-1|TRBJ2-1
CATSDGAGGYNEQFF
>TRBV12-3/TRBV12-4|TRBJ1-2
CASRRDTGYTF
>TRBV15|TRBJ1-1
CATSPWRAPFEAFF
>TRBV15|TRBJ1-4
CATSRGGTGVNEKLFF
>TRBV4-1|TRBJ2-2
CASSQYRTSGTGELFF
>TRBV7-2|TRBJ1-4
CASSPPGVGEKLFF
>TRBV4-3|TRBJ2-1
CASSQEIGLAVLNEQFF
>TRBV18|TRBJ2-2
CASSQTGLTTGFAGELFF
>TRBV18|TRBJ2-7
CASSSTGSAYEQYF
>TRBV18|TRBJ2-3
CASSAMGTSGDTDTQYF